The rows below give T cell receptor beta chains drawn from one sample of a study of cytomegalovirus exposure and HLA in healthy donors. Clones were sequenced by immunoSEQ multiplex PCR, and TCRdb holds only the in-frame ones, with some missing. The sample contains approximately 190,000 clones, approximately 88% of which appear only once. Sequencing was done on a sample of PBMCs. Receptors were obtained from a woman aged 50 to 65 in good health and CMV-seropositive. The CDR3 runs from the conserved cysteine through the conserved F or W. Each record gives: J gene, D gene, V gene, clone size, CDR3 protein, CDR3 DNA. The D gene is left open where the match is weak. The listing skips clone size in some rows; elsewhere it reads once, few, many or a size class.

j_gene: TRBJ1-2; d_gene: TRBD1; v_gene: TRBV4-3; abundance: -; CDR3aa: CASSQDRGPQTYGYTF; CDR3nt: TGCGCCAGCAGCCAAGACAGGGGGCCCCAGACATATGGCTACACCTTC
j_gene: TRBJ2-3; d_gene: TRBD2; v_gene: TRBV19; abundance: -; CDR3aa: CASSRGTSGGIDTQYF; CDR3nt: TGTGCCAGTAGTAGGGGGACTAGCGGGGGAATAGATACGCAGTATTTT
j_gene: TRBJ2-7; d_gene: -; v_gene: TRBV28; abundance: -; CDR3aa: CASSGPGGRSYEQYF; CDR3nt: TGTGCCAGCAGTGGCCCAGGGGGGCGATCCTACGAGCAGTACTTC
j_gene: TRBJ2-6; d_gene: -; v_gene: TRBV7-6; abundance: -; CDR3aa: CASSLRYQSSGANVLTF; CDR3nt: TGTGCCAGCAGCTTACGGTATCAAAGCTCTGGGGCCAACGTCCTGACTTTC
j_gene: TRBJ1-2; d_gene: -; v_gene: TRBV2; abundance: -; CDR3aa: CASSLKPQFYGYTF; CDR3nt: TGTGCCAGCAGTCTAAAACCCCAATTCTACGGCTACACCTTC
j_gene: TRBJ2-5; d_gene: TRBD1; v_gene: TRBV6-6; abundance: -; CDR3aa: CASRGQQETQYF; CDR3nt: TGTGCCAGCAGGGGACAGCAAGAGACCCAGTACTTC
j_gene: TRBJ2-3; d_gene: TRBD2; v_gene: TRBV15; abundance: -; CDR3aa: CATSNPGLAGAADTQYF; CDR3nt: TGTGCCACCAGCAACCCTGGACTAGCGGGGGCAGCAGATACGCAGTATTTT
j_gene: TRBJ1-2; d_gene: TRBD1; v_gene: TRBV18; abundance: -; CDR3aa: CASSPDRVYGYTF; CDR3nt: TGTGCCAGCTCTCCCGACAGGGTCTATGGCTACACCTTC
j_gene: TRBJ1-2; d_gene: -; v_gene: TRBV6-4; abundance: -; CDR3aa: CASTPLGGGFGGYTF; CDR3nt: TGTGCCAGCACCCCCTTGGGGGGGGGCTTTGGTGGCTACACCTTC
j_gene: TRBJ1-6; d_gene: TRBD1; v_gene: TRBV7-2; abundance: -; CDR3aa: CASSAGQGNSPLHF; CDR3nt: TGTGCCAGCAGCGCCGGACAGGGGAATTCACCCCTCCACTTT
j_gene: TRBJ2-2; d_gene: -; v_gene: TRBV2; abundance: -; CDR3aa: CASSVQGGDTGELFF; CDR3nt: TGTGCCAGCAGTGTACAGGGGGGGGACACCGGGGAGCTGTTTTTT
j_gene: TRBJ1-3; d_gene: -; v_gene: TRBV6-1; abundance: -; CDR3aa: CASFYGTISGNTIYF; CDR3nt: TGTGCCAGTTTCTACGGGACAATCTCTGGAAACACCATATATTTT
j_gene: TRBJ2-7; d_gene: TRBD1; v_gene: TRBV9; abundance: -; CDR3aa: CASSPRTGGWYEQYF; CDR3nt: TGTGCCAGCAGCCCCCGGACAGGGGGTTGGTACGAGCAGTACTTC
j_gene: TRBJ2-1; d_gene: TRBD2; v_gene: TRBV29-1; abundance: -; CDR3aa: CSVEGLAGAYNEQFF; CDR3nt: TGCAGCGTTGAAGGACTAGCGGGGGCCTACAATGAGCAGTTCTTC
j_gene: TRBJ1-2; d_gene: -; v_gene: TRBV6-5; abundance: -; CDR3aa: CASTRAVGGYGYTF; CDR3nt: TGTGCCAGCACTCGGGCGGTGGGGGGGTATGGCTACACCTTC
j_gene: TRBJ1-6; d_gene: TRBD1; v_gene: TRBV6-1; abundance: -; CDR3aa: CASSVGQGTLLTNSPLHF; CDR3nt: TGTGCCAGCAGTGTGGGACAGGGGACCCTTCTGACTAATTCACCCCTCCACTTT
j_gene: TRBJ1-2; d_gene: TRBD1; v_gene: TRBV29-1; abundance: -; CDR3aa: CSAGTGGEGGYTF; CDR3nt: TGCAGCGCCGGGACAGGGGGGGAGGGAGGCTACACCTTC
j_gene: TRBJ2-7; d_gene: TRBD2; v_gene: TRBV7-2; abundance: -; CDR3aa: CASSPGNGREQYF; CDR3nt: TGTGCCAGCAGCCCCGGTAACGGGAGGGAGCAGTACTTC
j_gene: TRBJ1-2; d_gene: -; v_gene: TRBV19; abundance: -; CDR3aa: CASSMWVQGNYGYTF; CDR3nt: TGTGCCAGTAGTATGTGGGTACAGGGAAACTATGGCTACACCTTC
j_gene: TRBJ2-7; d_gene: TRBD2; v_gene: TRBV18; abundance: few; CDR3aa: CASSQTSGGSVSYEQYF; CDR3nt: TGTGCCAGCTCGCAGACTAGCGGGGGGTCCGTTTCCTACGAGCAGTACTTC
j_gene: TRBJ2-7; d_gene: -; v_gene: TRBV2; abundance: -; CDR3aa: CASSTADQREQYF; CDR3nt: TGTGCCAGCAGTACGGCTGACCAGAGGGAGCAGTACTTC
j_gene: TRBJ2-7; d_gene: TRBD1; v_gene: TRBV7-2; abundance: -; CDR3aa: CASSPGTGARSREQYF; CDR3nt: TGTGCCAGCAGCCCCGGGACAGGGGCCCGCTCGAGGGAGCAGTACTTC
j_gene: TRBJ1-6; d_gene: -; v_gene: TRBV5-1; abundance: -; CDR3aa: CASSLAGADNSPLHF; CDR3nt: TGCGCCAGCAGCTTGGCCGGAGCCGACAATTCACCCCTCCACTTT
j_gene: TRBJ2-3; d_gene: -; v_gene: TRBV1; abundance: -; CDR3aa: CTSSPIIAEDTDTQYF; CDR3nt: TGCACCAGCAGCCCCATCATAGCGGAGGACACAGATACGCAGTATTTT
j_gene: TRBJ1-1; d_gene: TRBD1; v_gene: TRBV5-6; abundance: -; CDR3aa: CASSTETGGEAFF; CDR3nt: TGTGCCAGCAGCACCGAGACAGGGGGTGAAGCTTTCTTT
j_gene: TRBJ2-3; d_gene: -; v_gene: TRBV6-5; abundance: -; CDR3aa: CASTSTWGADTQYF; CDR3nt: TGTGCCAGCACCTCCACCTGGGGCGCAGATACGCAGTATTTT
j_gene: TRBJ2-7; d_gene: -; v_gene: TRBV5-4; abundance: -; CDR3aa: CASSSDTSYEQYF; CDR3nt: TGTGCCAGCAGCTCGGACACCTCCTACGAGCAGTACTTC
j_gene: TRBJ2-6; d_gene: TRBD1; v_gene: TRBV7-3; abundance: -; CDR3aa: CASSLIGTGVNLISGANVLTF; CDR3nt: TGTGCCAGCAGCTTAATTGGGACAGGGGTAAACCTGATCTCTGGGGCCAACGTCCTGACTTTC
j_gene: TRBJ1-4; d_gene: TRBD1; v_gene: TRBV19; abundance: -; CDR3aa: CASGTGETNEKLFF; CDR3nt: TGTGCCAGTGGGACAGGGGAAACTAATGAAAAACTGTTTTTT
j_gene: TRBJ2-2; d_gene: -; v_gene: TRBV4-1; abundance: few; CDR3aa: CASSPGDYTGELFF; CDR3nt: TGCGCCAGCAGCCCTGGGGACTACACCGGGGAGCTGTTTTTT
j_gene: TRBJ2-1; d_gene: -; v_gene: TRBV18; abundance: -; CDR3aa: CASSPGSHEQFF; CDR3nt: TGTGCCAGCTCACCTGGTAGCCATGAGCAGTTCTTC
j_gene: TRBJ2-2; d_gene: -; v_gene: TRBV2; abundance: -; CDR3aa: CATSPRNTGELFF; CDR3nt: TGTGCCACCTCACCTAGGAACACCGGGGAGCTGTTTTTT
j_gene: TRBJ2-7; d_gene: TRBD1; v_gene: TRBV27; abundance: -; CDR3aa: CASSSTGGGGYEQYF; CDR3nt: TGTGCCAGCAGTTCTACAGGGGGCGGAGGGTACGAGCAGTACTTC